What follows is one T cell receptor (beta chain) and its context. Its antigen is undetermined. The sample belongs to a study of cytomegalovirus exposure and HLA in healthy donors. Study in general: An analysis done earlier identified more than 100 million unique TCR beta sequences from approximately 200 million T cells. Notes on the study in general: Approximately 160 TCR beta chains were listed as cytomegalovirus-associated. Sequencing likely generated an artifact that appeared as a cluster of highly shared sequence variants. Reported findings show TCR beta sequences accurately forecast HLA-A and HLA-B alleles in most subjects.

With 60 Vbeta and 13 Jbeta primers, the PCR was carried out. This table comes from immunoSEQ multiplex PCR, and its TCRdb copy is limited to in-frame clones, with some not included. The sample includes some 180,000 clones, over 70% of them seen just once. Looked up from germline, CDR1 is SEHNR and CDR2 is FQNEAQ (reference sequence). The CDR3 spans 15 residues. With 5 bases removed from V and 4 bases from J, the gap between germline ends came to 17 bases. The clonotype originates from a man younger than 35 in good health and CMV-seronegative. Sequencing input: PBMCs. The chain joins TRBV7-9 to TRBJ1-2; perhaps TRBD1 as D (5 bases). The CDR3 region is CASSPPLRASYGYTF. In DNA, the CDR3 is TGTGCCAGCAGCCCCCCTCTCAGGGCCAGCTATGGCTACACCTTC.